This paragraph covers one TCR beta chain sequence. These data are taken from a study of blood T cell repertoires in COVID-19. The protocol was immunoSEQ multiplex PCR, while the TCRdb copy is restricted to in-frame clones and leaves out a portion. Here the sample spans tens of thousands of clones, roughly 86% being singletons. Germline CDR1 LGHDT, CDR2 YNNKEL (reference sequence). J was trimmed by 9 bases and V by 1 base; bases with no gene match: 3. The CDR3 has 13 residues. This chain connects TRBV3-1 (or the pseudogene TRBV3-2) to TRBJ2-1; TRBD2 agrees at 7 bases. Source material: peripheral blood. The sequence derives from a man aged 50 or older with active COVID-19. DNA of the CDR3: TGTGCCAGCAGCCAAGCCGCGGGAGTTGAGCAGTTCTTC. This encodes CASSQAAGVEQFF.